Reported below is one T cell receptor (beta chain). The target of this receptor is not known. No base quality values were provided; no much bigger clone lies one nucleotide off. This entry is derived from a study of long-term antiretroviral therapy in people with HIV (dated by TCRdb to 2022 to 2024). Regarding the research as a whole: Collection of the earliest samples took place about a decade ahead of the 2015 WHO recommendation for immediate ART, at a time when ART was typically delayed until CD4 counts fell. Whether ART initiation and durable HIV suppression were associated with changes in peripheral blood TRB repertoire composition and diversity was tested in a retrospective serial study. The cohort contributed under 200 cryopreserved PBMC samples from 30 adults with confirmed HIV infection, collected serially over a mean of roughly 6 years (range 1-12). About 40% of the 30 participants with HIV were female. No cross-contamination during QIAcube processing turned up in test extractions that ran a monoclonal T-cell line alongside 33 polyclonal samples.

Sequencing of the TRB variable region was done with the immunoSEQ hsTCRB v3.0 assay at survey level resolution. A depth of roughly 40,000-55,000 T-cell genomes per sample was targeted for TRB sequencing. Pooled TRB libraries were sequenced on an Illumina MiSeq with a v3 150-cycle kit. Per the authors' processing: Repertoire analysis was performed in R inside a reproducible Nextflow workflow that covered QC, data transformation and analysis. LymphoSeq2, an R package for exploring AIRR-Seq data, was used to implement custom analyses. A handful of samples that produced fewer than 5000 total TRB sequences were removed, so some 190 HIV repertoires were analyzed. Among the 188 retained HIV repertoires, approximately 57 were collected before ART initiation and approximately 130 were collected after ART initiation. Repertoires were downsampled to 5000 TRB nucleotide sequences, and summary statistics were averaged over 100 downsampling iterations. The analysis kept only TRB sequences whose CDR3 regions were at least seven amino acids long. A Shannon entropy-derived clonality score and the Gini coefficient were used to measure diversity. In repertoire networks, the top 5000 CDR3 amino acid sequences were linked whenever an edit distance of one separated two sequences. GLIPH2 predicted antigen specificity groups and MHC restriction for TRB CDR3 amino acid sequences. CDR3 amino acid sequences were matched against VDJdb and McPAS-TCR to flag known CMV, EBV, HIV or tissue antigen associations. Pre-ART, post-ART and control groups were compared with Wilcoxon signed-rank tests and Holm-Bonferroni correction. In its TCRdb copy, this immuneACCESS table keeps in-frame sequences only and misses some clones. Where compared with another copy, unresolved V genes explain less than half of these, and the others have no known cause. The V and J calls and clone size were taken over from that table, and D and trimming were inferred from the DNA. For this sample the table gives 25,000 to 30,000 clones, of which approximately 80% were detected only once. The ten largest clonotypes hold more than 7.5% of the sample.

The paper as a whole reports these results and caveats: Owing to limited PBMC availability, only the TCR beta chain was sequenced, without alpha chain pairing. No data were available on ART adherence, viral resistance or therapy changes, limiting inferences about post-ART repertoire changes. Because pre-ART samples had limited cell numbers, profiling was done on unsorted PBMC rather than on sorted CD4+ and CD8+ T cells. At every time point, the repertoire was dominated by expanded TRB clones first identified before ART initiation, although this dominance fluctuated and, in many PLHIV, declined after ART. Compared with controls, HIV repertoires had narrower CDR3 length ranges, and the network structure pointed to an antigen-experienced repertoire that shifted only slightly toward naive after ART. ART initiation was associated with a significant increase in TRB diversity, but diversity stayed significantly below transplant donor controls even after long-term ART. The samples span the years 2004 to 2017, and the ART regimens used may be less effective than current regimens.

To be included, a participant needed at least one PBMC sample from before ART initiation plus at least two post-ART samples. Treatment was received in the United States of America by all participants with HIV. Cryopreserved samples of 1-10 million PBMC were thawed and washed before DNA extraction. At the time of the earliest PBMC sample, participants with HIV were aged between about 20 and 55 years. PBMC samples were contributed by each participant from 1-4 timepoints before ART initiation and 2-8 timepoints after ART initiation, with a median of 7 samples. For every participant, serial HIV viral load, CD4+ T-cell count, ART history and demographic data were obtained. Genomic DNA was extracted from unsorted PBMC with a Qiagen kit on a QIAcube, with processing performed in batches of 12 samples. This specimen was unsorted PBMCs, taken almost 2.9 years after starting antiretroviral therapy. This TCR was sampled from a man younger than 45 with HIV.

The CDR3 reads as follows: CASSPTGGVNYGYTF. The sequence in DNA is TGTGCCAGCAGCCCGACAGGGGGTGTTAACTATGGCTACACCTTC. The receptor chain draws on TRBV5-5 and TRBJ1-2; 9 of the junction bases match TRBD1. In the germline V gene (reference sequence), CDR1 corresponds to SGHKS and CDR2 to YYEKEE. Inclusive of the bounding cysteine and phenylalanine, the CDR3 is 15 residues long. The retained sequence is limited to the CDR3, 45 bases, with the frame set at the first base. At the junction V is shortened by 4 bases and J by 1 base; bases outside the gene matches: 5.